The T cell receptor (beta chain) described here comes from a study of Ad26.COV2.S vaccination and SARS-CoV-2 variants. Some clones are missing from TCRdb's copy, which holds only in-frame ones; the method was immunoSEQ multiplex PCR. Here the sample spans around 350,000 clones, approximately 90% being singletons. Trimming took 8 bases from V and 2 from J, leaving 18 bases between them. This CDR3 has 16 amino acids. Germline values: CDR1 ENHRY, CDR2 SYGVKD. The rearrangement uses TRBV10-3 and TRBJ2-2; a possible D gene is TRBD2 (6 bases). This TCR derives from a human donor who had recovered from COVID-19. The sequencing used peripheral blood, collected after recovery from COVID-19. The CDR3 DNA is TGTGCCATCGCGGGGCGGTACTCGGATAACACCGGGGAGCTGTTTTTT. Translation: CAIAGRYSDNTGELFF.